This section outlines one T cell receptor beta chain sequence together with its context. Patients had blood sampled at baseline and again on cycle 4 day 1 and cycle 7 day 1. This sample was included in a study of OX40 agonist ivuxolimab in advanced cancers. Germline V CDR1 and CDR2: SEHNR, FQNEAQ (reference sequence). V lost 6 bases and J lost 6; bases outside the gene matches: 5. This CDR3 comprises 14 residues. Only in-frame clones appear in the TCRdb table, and some are missing; sequencing was by immunoSEQ multiplex PCR. The sample lists 50,000 to 65,000 clones, around nine tenths occurring once. V and J are TRBV7-9 and TRBJ2-2, with 9 bases aligning to TRBD2. The material was CD4+ or CD8+ T cells sorted from blood, obtained in a trial of the OX40 agonist ivuxolimab. The clonotype comes from an adult with an advanced solid tumor such as melanoma, head and neck, liver or kidney cancer. For the CDR3, the DNA is TGTGCCAGCAGTCTAGCGGGAACCGCCGGGGAGCTGTTTTTT. It yields the protein CASSLAGTAGELFF.